This TCR beta chain was captured by sequencing in a study of resident and recirculating memory T cells in vitiligo. Study information: The samples were homogenized without cell sorting before genomic DNA extraction.

Worth noting for this clone: Its antigen is unknown.

This CDR3 comprises 16 residues. CDR1 and CDR2 from the germline V gene are MNHNY and SVGAGI (reference sequence). The junction had 13 bases not matched to a gene; V was cut back by 7 bases and J by 5 bases. Study-level results: Non-conserved TCRs across sites and patients suggested distinct clones per lesion.

The protocol was immunoSEQ multiplex PCR, while the TCRdb copy is restricted to in-frame clones and leaves out a portion. The sample lists around 70,000 clones, roughly 90% occurring once. Patients had received no treatment within the previous three months. Sequencing used blood. The clonotype was recovered from a male donor with vitiligo. The chain has TRBV6-6 and TRBJ1-2, with TRBD1 matching 10 bases. In DNA, the CDR3 is TGTGCCAGCACCGTGGTCCGGGACAGGGGAAGGTATGGCTACACCTTC. Protein: CASTVVRDRGRYGYTF.